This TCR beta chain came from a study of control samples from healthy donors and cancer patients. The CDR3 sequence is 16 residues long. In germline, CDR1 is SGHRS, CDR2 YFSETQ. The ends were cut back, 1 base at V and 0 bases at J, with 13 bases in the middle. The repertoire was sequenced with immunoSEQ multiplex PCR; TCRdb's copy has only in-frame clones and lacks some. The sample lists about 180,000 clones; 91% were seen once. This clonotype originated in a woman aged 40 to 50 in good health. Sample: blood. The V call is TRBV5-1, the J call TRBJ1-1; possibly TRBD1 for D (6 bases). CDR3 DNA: TGCGCCAGCAGCTTGCGGGAACAGGGATTGAACACTGAAGCTTTCTTT. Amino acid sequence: CASSLREQGLNTEAFF.